The 28 T cell receptor beta chains below were found in one sample sequenced in a study of human T cells and chemical hapten exposure. Time point meaning: patch test 1, 2 weeks after DPC sensitization. Stated treatment: therapeutic diphenylcyclopropenone sensitization with weekly scalp DPC. TCRdb independently ran MiXCR on the RACE reads; one entry per CDR3 protein. The table has around 52,000 distinct CDR3 sequences, about 9.3% seen once. The sample in question was whole blood, obtained in connection with sensitization to the hapten diphenylcyclopropenone (DPC). The receptor set was obtained from a middle-aged woman with alopecia areata. Some clones in this sample may be carry-over from other donors' samples.

This clonotype was seen at least ten times. The J gene is TRBJ2-1, the V gene TRBV2, with 7 nucleotides matching TRBD1. The CDR3 is 15 amino acids. J gave up 2 bases and V 5 bases, and 6 bases lay outside the gene matches. Germline values: CDR1 SNHLY, CDR2 FYNNEI. The CDR3 protein is CASSLQGLAYNEQFF. For the CDR3, the DNA is TGTGCCAGCAGTTTACAGGGGCTTGCCTACAATGAGCAGTTCTTC.

This clonotype appeared a few times. The chain recombines TRBV19 with TRBJ2-1; 7 bases line up with TRBD1. V lost 4 bases to trimming and J lost 12 bases; unmatched junction nucleotides: 6. Germline V gene sequence: CDR1 LNHDA, CDR2 SQIVND (reference sequence). The CDR3 consists of 12 residues. CDR3 DNA: TGTGCCAGTAGTACCCGGGACAGCCGGCAGTTCTTC. This codes for CASSTRDSRQFF.

This clonotype was detected many times. The chain recombines TRBV4-1 with TRBJ2-6; no firm D call. Germline CDR1 and CDR2: MGHRA and YSYEKL. The V gene lost 0 bases and the J gene lost 0 bases, with 6 bases spanning the gap. The CDR3 contains 16 residues. CDR3 bases: TGCGCCAGCAGCCAAGAGGGGAACTCTGGGGCCAACGTCCTGACTTTC. This sequence encodes CASSQEGNSGANVLTF.

The chain links TRBV28 to TRBJ2-7, with 9 bases identical to TRBD2. Germline CDR1 is MDHEN and CDR2 is SYDVKM. The CDR3 covers 12 residues. V shed 1 base and J 13 bases; nucleotides not matched to a gene: 5. CDR3 DNA: TGTGCCAGCAGTTTATCCCGGACTAGCGTATACTTC. This codes for CASSLSRTSVYF.

The table lists this clonotype with many counts. The chain uses TRBV5-4 and TRBJ2-7; no clear D gene. This CDR3 has 15 amino acids. Trimming removed 2 bases at V and 2 bases at J, with 14 bases between. Germline V gene lookup returns CDR1 SGHNT and CDR2 YYREEE (reference sequence). CDR3 nucleotide sequence: TGTGCCAGCAGCTTCAGACGGATAGAGCCCTACGAGCAGTACTTC. Amino acid sequence: CASSFRRIEPYEQYF.

This clonotype was recorded many times. The chain joins TRBV12-3 or TRBV12-4 to TRBJ1-4, with 9 bases fitting TRBD1. The CDR3 has 14 residues. After removal of 5 bases from V and 10 bases from J, the junction contained 8 bases not matched to a gene. CDR3 amino acids: CASSRDRDLGKLFF. CDR3 DNA sequence: TGTGCCAGCAGTCGGGACAGGGACCTTGGAAAACTGTTTTTT.

This rearrangement joins TRBV29-1 to TRBJ1-2, with no clear D. The germline V gene encodes CDR1 SQVTM and CDR2 ANQGSEA. The CDR3 covers 12 residues. Trimming shortened V by 1 base and J by 10 bases, and 13 bases separated the two germline ends. The CDR3 nucleotides are TGCAGCGTTGAAGTGATAAGGGATGACTACACCTTC. Protein product: CSVEVIRDDYTF.

The chain combines TRBV5-1 with TRBJ2-3; 14 nucleotides agree with TRBD2. The junction had 4 bases not matched to a gene; V was cut back by 2 bases and J by 2 bases. Germline CDR1 SGHRS, CDR2 YFSETQ. The CDR3 sequence is 17 residues long. The CDR3 DNA is TGCGCCAGCAGCTTTGGACTAGCGGGGGGCCCCACAGATACGCAGTATTTT. This gives the protein CASSFGLAGGPTDTQYF.

This clonotype was detected ten times or more. The CDR3 DNA reads TGCGCCAGCAGCCAAGTCAACCGACAGGACACTGAAGCTTTCTTT. It specifies CASSQVNRQDTEAFF. The rearrangement links TRBV4-1 to TRBJ1-1, with TRBD1 as a possible D gene (6 bases). V was cut by 1 base and J by 3 bases, with 12 bases left in between. The CDR3 runs to 15 residues. The germline V gene has CDR1 MGHRA and CDR2 YSYEKL.

This clonotype was seen at least ten times. V gene TRBV19 combines with J gene TRBJ1-2, with 7 bases aligning to TRBD1. Germline assignment: CDR1 LNHDA and CDR2 SQIVND (reference sequence). CDR3 length equals 16 residues. With V trimmed by 8 bases and J by 4 bases, 16 bases remained unmatched. CDR3 region: CASWGNPGGRSYGYTF. CDR3 in DNA: TGTGCCAGTTGGGGGAATCCAGGGGGACGAAGCTATGGCTACACCTTC.

This clonotype has ten or more counts. The chain links TRBV5-1 to TRBJ2-1, with 8 bases identical to TRBD2. Germline CDR1 SGHRS, CDR2 YFSETQ. The trim removed 5 bases at V and 5 bases at J, leaving 9 bases unmatched. There are 15 residues in the CDR3. CDR3 protein: CASSLTSGVNNEQFF. The DNA for the CDR3 is TGCGCCAGCAGTCTCACTAGCGGAGTAAACAATGAGCAGTTCTTC.

This clonotype was seen ten or more times. The chain combines TRBV6-1 with TRBJ2-2; no firm D call. The CDR3 totals 13 residues. V dropped 1 base and J dropped 3 bases, with 3 bases sitting between them. The germline gives CDR1 MNHNS, CDR2 SASEGT. CDR3 in DNA: TGTGCCAGCAGTGAAGTGTACACCGGGGAGCTGTTTTTT. Translated, it gives CASSEVYTGELFF.

This clonotype was counted ten times or more. The chain couples TRBV5-4 to TRBJ2-6; 7 bases map to TRBD1. The germline gives CDR1 SGHNT, CDR2 YYREEE (reference sequence). V shed 5 bases, J shed 2 bases, and the junction held 4 bases outside the gene matches. The CDR3 is 15 residues long. The CDR3 bases are TGTGCCAGCAGTTATACAGGGGCTGGGGCCAACGTCCTGACTTTC. Translating gives CASSYTGAGANVLTF.

This clonotype was counted ten times or more. This rearrangement joins TRBV6-6 to TRBJ1-1; the D is unclear. Trimming removed 4 bases at V and 1 base at J, with 10 bases between. This CDR3 is 14 amino acids long. Germline CDR1 reads MNHNY; CDR2 reads SVGAGI (reference sequence). This CDR3 reads CASSFIGSNTEAFF. The CDR3 region has the DNA TGTGCCAGCAGTTTCATCGGTTCGAACACTGAAGCTTTCTTT.

This clonotype was counted between two and nine times. This rearrangement joins TRBV6-5 to TRBJ1-1; 8 bases match TRBD1. The V and J ends lost 7 bases and 9 bases, in that order; junction bases with no gene match: 13. The CDR3 sequence is 14 residues long. Germline assignment: CDR1 MNHEY and CDR2 SVGAGI. CDR3 loop: CASTRSGTGFQAFF. For the CDR3, the DNA is TGTGCCAGCACCAGGAGTGGGACAGGTTTTCAAGCTTTCTTT.

In its sample, this clonotype was seen many times. V usage is TRBV28 and J usage is TRBJ1-2, with TRBD1 matching 7 bases. The CDR3 loop spans 12 amino acids. J was trimmed by 10 bases and V by 5 bases; bases with no gene match: 7. Germline V gene lookup returns CDR1 MDHEN and CDR2 SYDVKM. CDR3 loop: CASSPHDRAYTF. The DNA of the CDR3 is TGTGCCAGCAGTCCGCATGACAGGGCCTACACCTTC.

This clonotype turned up a few times. V is TRBV18 and J is TRBJ2-7; D is possibly TRBD1 (6 bases). Germline values: CDR1 KGHSH, CDR2 LQKENI. The CDR3 has 15 amino acids. Between the trimmed V and J ends, which lost 8 bases and 5 bases, there was a span of 22 bases. In nucleotides, the CDR3 is TGTGCCAGCCCCCTTAAGGGGACAAGTGGCAACGAGCAGTACTTC. This encodes CASPLKGTSGNEQYF. The whole variable domain, filled in from reference TRBV18 and TRBJ2-7, reads NAGVMQNPRHLVRRRGQEARLRCSPMKGHSHVYWYRQLPEEGLKFMVYLQKENIIDESGMPKERFSAEFPKEGPSILRIQQVVRGDSAAYFCASPLKGTSGNEQYFGPGTRLTVT.

This clonotype occurred many times. The chain couples TRBV5-4 to TRBJ1-5; TRBD1 matches at 9 bases. CDR1 SGHNT and CDR2 YYREEE come from the germline V gene (reference sequence). This CDR3 is 16 amino acids long. The trim removed 3 bases at V and 2 bases at J, leaving 6 bases unmatched. CDR3 residues: CASSWGGQGGNQPQHF. The CDR3 DNA reads TGTGCCAGCAGCTGGGGGGGACAGGGAGGCAATCAGCCCCAGCATTTT.

This clonotype came up many times. The genes are TRBV5-1 and TRBJ2-1, with TRBD2 matching 12 bases. V shed 0 bases and J 12 bases; nucleotides not matched to a gene: 7. The CDR3 is made up of 15 amino acids. Germline V lookup: CDR1 SGHRS, CDR2 YFSETQ. DNA for the CDR3: TGCGCCAGCAGCTTGGAAGGACTAGCGGGGTCGCGGCAGTTCTTC. Amino acid sequence: CASSLEGLAGSRQFF.

In this sample, this clonotype turned up many times. The chain couples TRBV5-1 to TRBJ2-1, with D unclear. Germline V CDR1 and CDR2: SGHRS, YFSETQ. The CDR3 has 14 residues. V lost 8 bases to trimming and J lost 7 bases, with 19 bases between them. The CDR3 nucleotides read TGCGCCAGTTCGACGGGCCCCTTCGAGAATGAGCAGTTCTTC. Amino acid sequence: CASSTGPFENEQFF. Based on the CDR3 plus reference TRBV5-1 and TRBJ2-1, the full variable domain is KAGVTQTPRYLIKTRGQQVTLSCSPISGHRSVSWYQQTPGQGLQFLFEYFSETQRNKGNFPGRFSGRQFSNSRSEMNVSTLELGDSALYLCASSTGPFENEQFFGPGTRLTVL.

This sequence joins TRBV4-1 and TRBJ2-3, with D possibly TRBD2 on 6 matching bases. The CDR3 is made up of 15 amino acids. Trimming removed 4 bases from V and 1 base from J, with 12 bases in between. Germline V lookup: CDR1 MGHRA, CDR2 YSYEKL. The CDR3 nucleotides read TGCGCCAGCAGCCTCCCGGCGGGGCGCACAGATACGCAGTATTTT. Translating gives CASSLPAGRTDTQYF.

This clonotype was observed a handful of times. The chain links TRBV7-3 to TRBJ2-2, with D possibly being TRBD1 or TRBD2 (5 bases each). The CDR3 is made up of 14 amino acids. The germline CDR1 and CDR2 sequences are SGHTA and FQGTGA. Trimming cost V 2 bases and J 7 bases, with 11 bases left between them. Written as DNA, the CDR3 is TGTGCCAGCAGCTTAGGGACGACTAACGGGGAGCTGTTTTTT. It yields the protein CASSLGTTNGELFF.

V and J are TRBV7-8 and TRBJ2-5; D unclear. Germline-derived CDR1 and CDR2 are SGHVS and FQNEAQ. Trimming took off 1 base at V and 5 bases at J, with 8 bases between the two ends. The CDR3 has 13 amino acids. The CDR3 DNA reads TGTGCCAGCAGCTTAGGGCCCAGGGAGACCCAGTACTTC. Encoded protein: CASSLGPRETQYF.

At least ten counts were recorded for this clonotype. The V gene is TRBV4-2, the J gene TRBJ2-7, with D perhaps TRBD2 (7 bases). The germline V gene has CDR1 LGHNA and CDR2 YNFKEQ. V was trimmed by 1 base and J by 4 bases, leaving 14 bases between them. This CDR3 spans 15 amino acids. In DNA form, the CDR3 reads TGTGCCAGCAGCCAAGGCGCGGGGGCTATATACGAGCAGTACTTC. Its protein is CASSQGAGAIYEQYF.

There are many counts of this clonotype. This chain links TRBV20-1 with TRBJ2-2, with no clear D. Trimming took 0 bases from V and 2 from J, leaving 7 bases between them. Per the germline V gene, CDR1 is DFQATT and CDR2 is SNEGSKA (reference sequence). The CDR3 consists of 14 residues. The chain's CDR3 is CSARDQVNTGELFF. The CDR3, as DNA: TGCAGTGCTAGAGACCAGGTTAACACCGGGGAGCTGTTTTTT.

J is TRBJ2-7 and V is TRBV4-2; 7 bases align to TRBD1. The CDR3 consists of 16 residues. The V segment lost 4 bases and the J segment 0 bases; nucleotides outside the gene matches: 9. Germline CDR1 LGHNA, CDR2 YNFKEQ. CDR3 coding DNA: TGTGCCAGCAGCCTACAACCGGGACAGAGCTCCTACGAGCAGTACTTC. It translates to CASSLQPGQSSYEQYF.

This chain uses TRBV6-6 with TRBJ1-1; unclear D gene. The V gene lost 5 bases and the J gene lost 5 bases, with 12 bases spanning the gap. The CDR3 has 13 residues. CDR1 is MNHNY, CDR2 SVGAGI, per germline (reference sequence). CDR3 protein: CASSPTSGTEAFF. The CDR3 DNA sequence: TGTGCCAGCAGTCCGACAAGTGGGACTGAAGCTTTCTTT.

This clonotype was counted at least ten times. The CDR3 DNA reads as TGCAGTGCCGGCTCGCCAGGGGGCTACAACTCTGGAAACACCATATATTTT. It specifies CSAGSPGGYNSGNTIYF. The chain is built from TRBV20-1 and TRBJ1-3, with 8 positions matching TRBD1. The CDR3 has 17 residues. CDR1 and CDR2 from the germline V gene are DFQATT and SNEGSKA (reference sequence). The V gene end was trimmed by 6 bases and the J gene end by 0 bases; junction bases not matched to a gene: 13.